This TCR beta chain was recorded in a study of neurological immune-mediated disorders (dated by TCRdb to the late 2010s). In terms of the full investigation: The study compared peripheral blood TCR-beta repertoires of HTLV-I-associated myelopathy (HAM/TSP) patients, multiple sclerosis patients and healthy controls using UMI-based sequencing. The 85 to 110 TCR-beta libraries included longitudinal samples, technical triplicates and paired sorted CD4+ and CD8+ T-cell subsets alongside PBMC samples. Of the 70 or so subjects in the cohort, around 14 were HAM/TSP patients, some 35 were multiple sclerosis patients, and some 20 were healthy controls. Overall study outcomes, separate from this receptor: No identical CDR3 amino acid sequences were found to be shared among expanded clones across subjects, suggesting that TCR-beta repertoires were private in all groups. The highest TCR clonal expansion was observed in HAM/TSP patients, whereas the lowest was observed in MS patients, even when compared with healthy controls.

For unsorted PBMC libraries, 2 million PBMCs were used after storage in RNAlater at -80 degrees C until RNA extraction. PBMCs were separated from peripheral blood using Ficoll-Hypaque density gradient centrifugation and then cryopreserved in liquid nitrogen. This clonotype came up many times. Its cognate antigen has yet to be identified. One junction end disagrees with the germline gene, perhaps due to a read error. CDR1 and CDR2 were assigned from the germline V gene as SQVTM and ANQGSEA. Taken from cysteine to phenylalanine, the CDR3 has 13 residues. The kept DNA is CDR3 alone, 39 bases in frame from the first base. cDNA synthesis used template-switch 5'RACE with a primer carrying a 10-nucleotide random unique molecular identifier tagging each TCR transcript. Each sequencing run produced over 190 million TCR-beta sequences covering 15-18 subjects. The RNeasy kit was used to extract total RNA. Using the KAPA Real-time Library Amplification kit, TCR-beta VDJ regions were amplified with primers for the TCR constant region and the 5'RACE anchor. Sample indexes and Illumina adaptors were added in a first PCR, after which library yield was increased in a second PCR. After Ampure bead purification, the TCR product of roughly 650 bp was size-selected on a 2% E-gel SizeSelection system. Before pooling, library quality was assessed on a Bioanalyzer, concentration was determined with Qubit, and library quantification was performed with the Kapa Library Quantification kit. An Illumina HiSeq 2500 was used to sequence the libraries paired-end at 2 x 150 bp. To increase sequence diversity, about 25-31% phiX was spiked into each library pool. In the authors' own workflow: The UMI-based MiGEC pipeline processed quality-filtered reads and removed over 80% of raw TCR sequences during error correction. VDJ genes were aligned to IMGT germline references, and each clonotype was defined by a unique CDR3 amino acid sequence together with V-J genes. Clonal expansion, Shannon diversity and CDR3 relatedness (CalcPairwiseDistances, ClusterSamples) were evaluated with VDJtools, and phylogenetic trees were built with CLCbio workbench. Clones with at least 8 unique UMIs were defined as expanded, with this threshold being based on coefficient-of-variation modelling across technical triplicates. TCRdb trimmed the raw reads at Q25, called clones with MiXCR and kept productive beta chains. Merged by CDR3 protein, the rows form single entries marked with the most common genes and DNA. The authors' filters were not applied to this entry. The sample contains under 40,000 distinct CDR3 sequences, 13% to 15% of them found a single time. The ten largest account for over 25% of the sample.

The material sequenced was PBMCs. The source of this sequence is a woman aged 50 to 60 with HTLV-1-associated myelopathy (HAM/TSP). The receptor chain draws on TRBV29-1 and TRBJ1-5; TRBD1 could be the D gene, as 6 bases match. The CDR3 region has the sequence CSVGGADAQPQHF. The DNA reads TGTAGCGTTGGGGGGGCAGACGCTCAGCCCCAGCATTTT.